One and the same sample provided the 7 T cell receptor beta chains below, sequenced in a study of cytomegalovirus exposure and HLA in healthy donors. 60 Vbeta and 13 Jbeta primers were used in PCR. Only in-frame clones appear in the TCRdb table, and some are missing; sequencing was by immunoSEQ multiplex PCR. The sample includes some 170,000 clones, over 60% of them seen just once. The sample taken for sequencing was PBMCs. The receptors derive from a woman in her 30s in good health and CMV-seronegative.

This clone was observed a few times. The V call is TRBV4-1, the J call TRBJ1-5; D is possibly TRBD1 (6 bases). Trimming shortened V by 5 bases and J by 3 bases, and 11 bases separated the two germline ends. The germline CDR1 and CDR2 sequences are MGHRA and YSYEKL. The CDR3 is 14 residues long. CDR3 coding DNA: TGCGCCAGCAGCTCCAGACAGGACAATCAGCCCCAGCATTTT. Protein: CASSSRQDNQPQHF.

The CDR3 loop is CASSSGQGDYGYTF. CDR3 coding DNA: TGTGCCAGCAGTTCCGGACAGGGCGACTATGGCTACACCTTC. The chain combines TRBV28 with TRBJ1-2; 8 bases are shared with TRBD1. V shed 4 bases and J 3 bases; nucleotides not matched to a gene: 4. Germline V gene data show CDR1 as MDHEN and CDR2 as SYDVKM. The CDR3 totals 14 residues.

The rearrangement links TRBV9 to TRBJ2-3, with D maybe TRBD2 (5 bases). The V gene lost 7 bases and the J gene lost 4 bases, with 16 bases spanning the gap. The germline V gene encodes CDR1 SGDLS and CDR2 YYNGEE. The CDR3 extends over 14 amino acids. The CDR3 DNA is TGTGCCAGCGCACCCAACTGGGGAGCAGATACGCAGTATTTT. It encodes CASAPNWGADTQYF. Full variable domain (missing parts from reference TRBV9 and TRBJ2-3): DSGVTQTPKHLITATGQRVTLRCSPRSGDLSVYWYQQSLDQGLQFLIQYYNGEERAKGNILERFSAQQFPDLHSELNLSSLELGDSALYFCASAPNWGADTQYFGPGTRLTVL.

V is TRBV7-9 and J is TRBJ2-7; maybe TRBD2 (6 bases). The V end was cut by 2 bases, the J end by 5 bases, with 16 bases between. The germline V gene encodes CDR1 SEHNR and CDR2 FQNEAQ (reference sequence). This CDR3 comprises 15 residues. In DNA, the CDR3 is TGTGCCAGCAGCTTAAGGTTGGAGGGCCACGACGAGCAGTACTTC. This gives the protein CASSLRLEGHDEQYF.

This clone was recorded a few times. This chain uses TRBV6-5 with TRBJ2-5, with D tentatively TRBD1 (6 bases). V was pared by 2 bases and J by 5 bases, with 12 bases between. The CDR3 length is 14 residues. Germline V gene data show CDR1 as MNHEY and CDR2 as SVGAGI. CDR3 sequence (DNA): TGTGCCAGCAGTTACAACAGGGTGGGGGAGACCCAGTACTTC. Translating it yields CASSYNRVGETQYF.

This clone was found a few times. CDR3 in DNA: TGTGCCAGCAGTGGCCCGCGGAGTTTCCAAGAGACCCAGTACTTC. This sequence encodes CASSGPRSFQETQYF. The rearrangement joins TRBV28 to TRBJ2-5, with D hard to call. Trimming pared 5 bases from V and 1 base from J, leaving 14 bases between. Looked up from germline, CDR1 is MDHEN and CDR2 is SYDVKM. This CDR3 has 15 residues. Full variable domain (rest looked up from reference TRBV28 and TRBJ2-5): DVKVTQSSRYLVKRTGEKVFLECVQDMDHENMFWYRQDPGLGLRLIYFSYDVKMKEKGDIPEGYSVSREKKERFSLILESASTNQTSMYLCASSGPRSFQETQYFGPGTRLLVL.

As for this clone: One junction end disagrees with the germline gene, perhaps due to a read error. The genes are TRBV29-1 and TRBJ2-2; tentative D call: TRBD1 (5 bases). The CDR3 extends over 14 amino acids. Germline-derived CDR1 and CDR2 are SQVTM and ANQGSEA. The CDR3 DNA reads TGCAGCGTTGAAGATAGACAGAACGCCGGGGAGCTGTTTTTT. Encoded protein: CSVEDRQNAGELFF.